These 7 T cell receptor beta chains were all obtained from the same sample, sequenced in a study of T cell repertoires in cytomegalovirus infection. One entry per CDR3 protein, called by TCRdb with MiXCR from the reads. The sample shows approximately 630,000 distinct CDR3 sequences, 20% to 30% of them seen only once. The sequencing input was CD8+ T cells from PBMCs. Receptors originate from a human donor in good health (CMV status not recorded). Some clones in this sample may be carry-over from other donors' samples.

V gene TRBV6-2 or TRBV6-3 combines with J gene TRBJ1-4; TRBD1 might be the D (5 bases). The CDR3 covers 16 residues. Looked up from germline, CDR1 is MNHEY and CDR2 is SVGEGT. Trimming left V 6 bases short and J 8 bases short, with 22 bases between. CDR3 residues: CASSPFGGRVSEKLFF. CDR3 bases: TGTGCCAGCAGCCCATTCGGGGGACGAGTATCAGAAAAACTGTTTTTT.

This clonotype was observed at least ten times. This sequence joins TRBV7-8 and TRBJ1-2; D gene unclear. Trimming pared 4 bases from V and 0 bases from J, leaving 12 bases between. The germline CDR1 and CDR2 sequences are SGHVS and FQNEAQ. CDR3 size: 15 residues. The CDR3 DNA reads as TGTGCCAGCAGCTCCCGACCAGATTCTAACTATGGCTACACCTTC. As protein: CASSSRPDSNYGYTF.

The chain couples TRBV29-1 to TRBJ2-2, with TRBD1 matching over 7 bases. CDR3 length: 14 residues. V lost 1 base to trimming and J lost 6 bases; unmatched junction nucleotides: 5. Germline V gene data show CDR1 as SQVTM and CDR2 as ANQGSEA. CDR3 in amino acids: CSVEGQGNPGELFF. CDR3 nucleotide sequence: TGCAGCGTTGAAGGACAGGGAAACCCCGGGGAGCTGTTTTTT.

This clonotype was detected a few times. The chain has TRBV29-1 and TRBJ1-2; possibly TRBD1 for D (6 bases). V was cut by 7 bases and J by 6 bases, with 12 bases left in between. CDR3 size: 11 residues. Per the germline V gene, CDR1 is SQVTM and CDR2 is ANQGSEA. CDR3 DNA: TGCAGCGGGGGTGCAGGGGATGGCTACACCTTC. This encodes CSGGAGDGYTF.

The chain links TRBV14 to TRBJ2-7; D uncertain. Germline CDR1 and CDR2: SGHDN and FVKESK. CDR3 length: 15 amino acids. Trimming cost V 0 bases and J 1 base, with 10 bases left between them. In DNA, the CDR3 is TGTGCCAGCAGCCAAGAACTCGTGAGTTCCTACGAGCAGTACTTC. Its protein is CASSQELVSSYEQYF.

This chain links TRBV29-1 with TRBJ2-7, with 10 bases fitting TRBD1. CDR1 and CDR2 from the germline V gene are SQVTM and ANQGSEA. J gave up 3 bases and V 7 bases, and 9 bases lay outside the gene matches. The CDR3 runs to 14 residues. The CDR3 nucleotides read TGCAGCGGAAGAGACAGGGGGCATGTCTACGAGCAGTACGTC. Amino acids: CSGRDRGHVYEQYV.

This clonotype was counted ten times or more. The chain has TRBV7-9 and TRBJ1-1; tentative D call: TRBD1 (6 bases). CDR1 SEHNR and CDR2 FQNEAQ come from the germline V gene (reference sequence). The V gene lost 10 bases and the J gene lost 8 bases, with 17 bases spanning the gap. The CDR3 length is 12 residues. The CDR3 reads CATHRGGGEAFF. CDR3 in DNA: TGTGCCACCCATCGTGGGGGCGGAGAAGCTTTCTTT.